The text below deals with one TCR beta chain. Which antigen it targets is not known. Base-call qualities are not available, and no considerably larger clone is one nucleotide away. TCRbeta CDR3 regions were amplified from genomic DNA using the immunoSEQ Assay, a bias-controlled multiplex PCR. The paper's processing steps were these. The number of nucleated cells in each sample was estimated by amplification of reference gene primers within the assay. To quantify the absolute abundance of each unique TCRbeta CDR3 rearrangement, sequence reads were collapsed and filtered. Productive Simpson clonality was computed per sample as the square root of Simpson's diversity index over productive rearrangements. Not all clones reach the TCRdb copy of this immuneACCESS table, which keeps in-frame sequences only. Checked studies attribute under half of the gap to unresolved V genes and leave the rest unexplained. The V and J calls and the clone size are those of that table, but D and trimming were determined from the DNA. Across this sample there are about 180,000 clones, with more than 75% seen only once. The biggest ten clones account for roughly 17% of the sample.

In the prospective study, participants were about 18 to 90 years old, resided in about two dozen geographic areas of the United States, and were enrolled through a virtual design. Cohort assignment in the prospective study relied on participant-reported clinical history from a screening survey and a study questionnaire. ImmuneRACE Cohort 3 recovered participants were defined by two consecutive negative NP/OP PCR tests, healthcare professional clearance, or symptom resolution. Each participant in the prospective study had whole blood, serum and a nasopharyngeal or oropharyngeal swab collected by mobile phlebotomists. Over a roughly 2-month period, participants in the prospective study had the option of providing additional blood draws and questionnaires. Before DNA extraction, blood samples from the prospective study were shipped at room temperature or frozen. These data come from a study of blood T cell repertoires in COVID-19 (TCRdb year 2020). Study-wide context: Samples from collaborators originated in the United States, Italy and Spain and spanned both the acute and convalescent phases of COVID-19. The prospective study material was composed of cDNA or gDNA derived from T cells, B-cell-depleted T cells, or PBMCs. Deeply sampled blood TCRbeta repertoires from subjects exposed to, actively infected with, or recovered from COVID-19 were included in the dataset. The repertoires were released in a freely available public database intended as a resource for research on the immune response to SARS-CoV-2. Samples came from the ongoing ImmuneRACE study (first 160 participants) plus 1,254 subjects from 6 global collaborators. A de-identified subject ID, COVID-19 status, age in years and sex were almost always included in the sample metadata. Where available, HLA class I and class II types were obtained from metadata supplied by the sample provider rather than from assay-based typing.

From the cysteine up to the phenylalanine, the CDR3 has a length of 12 residues. Only the CDR3 portion is preserved as DNA: 36 bases, with reading frame beginning at the first base. V lost 11 bases and J lost 2 bases; the stretch between them is 11 bases long. CDR1 and CDR2 are read off the germline V gene (reference sequence) as SEHNR and FQNEAQ. The paper's findings and limits, for the study overall: Clinical and demographic metadata were provided uncurated, with the amount varying by source and participant.

The sequenced sample consisted of PBMCs or T cells enriched from blood (not recorded which). The sequence is built from TRBV7-9 and TRBJ2-3; TRBD2 is a possible D gene, resting on 5 matching bases. The receptor comes from a woman between 45 and 60 years old who had recovered from COVID-19. The CDR3 corresponds to CAGSGITDTQYF. The DNA sequence reads TGTGCCGGATCCGGGATCACAGATACGCAGTATTTT.